The 2 T cell receptor beta chains below come from one sample, sequenced in a study of cytomegalovirus exposure and HLA in healthy donors. Both 60 Vbeta primers and 13 Jbeta primers went into the PCR. Assay used: immunoSEQ multiplex PCR; TCRdb lists only in-frame clones, some missing. The data hold 90,000 to 110,000 clones, with roughly 13% observed a single time. The material sequenced was PBMCs. Source of these receptors: a man aged 40-49 years in good health and CMV-seropositive.

This clone was seen a few times. The rearrangement joins TRBV4-3 to TRBJ2-7; the D gene is possibly TRBD1 (5 bases). CDR1 LGHNA and CDR2 YSLEER come from the germline V gene. The CDR3 has 15 amino acids. The V and J ends lost 0 bases and 0 bases respectively, with 9 bases between them. The CDR3 DNA reads as TGCGCCAGCAGCCAAGATCCTCAGGGCTCCTACGAGCAGTACTTC. Protein sequence: CASSQDPQGSYEQYF.

This clone was seen a few times. This chain connects TRBV9 to TRBJ1-1; a possible D gene is TRBD1 (5 bases). With 2 bases removed from V and 0 bases from J, the gap between germline ends came to 14 bases. CDR1 is SGDLS and CDR2 is YYNGEE in the germline V gene. This CDR3 contains 16 residues. The CDR3 nucleotides are TGTGCCAGCAGCGTTGGCGGAGGGGATCTGAACACTGAAGCTTTCTTT. Its protein is CASSVGGGDLNTEAFF.